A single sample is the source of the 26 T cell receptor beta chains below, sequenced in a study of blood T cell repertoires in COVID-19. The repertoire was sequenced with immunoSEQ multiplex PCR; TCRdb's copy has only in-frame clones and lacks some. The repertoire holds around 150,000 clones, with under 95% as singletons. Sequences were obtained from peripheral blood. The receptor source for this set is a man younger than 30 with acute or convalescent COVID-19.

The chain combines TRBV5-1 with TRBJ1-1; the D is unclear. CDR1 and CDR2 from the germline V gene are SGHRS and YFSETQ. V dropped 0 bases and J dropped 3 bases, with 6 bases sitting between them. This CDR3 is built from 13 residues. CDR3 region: CASSLDGDTEAFF. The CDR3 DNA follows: TGCGCCAGCAGCTTGGACGGGGACACTGAAGCTTTCTTT.

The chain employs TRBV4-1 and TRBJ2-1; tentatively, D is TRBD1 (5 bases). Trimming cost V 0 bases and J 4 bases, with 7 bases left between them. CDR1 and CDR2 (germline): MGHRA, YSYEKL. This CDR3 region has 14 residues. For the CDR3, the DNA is TGCGCCAGCAGCCAAGAACCAGGGTACAATGAGCAGTTCTTC. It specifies CASSQEPGYNEQFF.

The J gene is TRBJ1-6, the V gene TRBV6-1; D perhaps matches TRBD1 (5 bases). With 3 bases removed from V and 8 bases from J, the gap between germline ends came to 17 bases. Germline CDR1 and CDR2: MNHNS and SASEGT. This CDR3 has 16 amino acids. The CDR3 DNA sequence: TGTGCCAGCAGTGATGAGACAGCGGGGGACGATTCACCCCTCCACTTT. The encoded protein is CASSDETAGDDSPLHF.

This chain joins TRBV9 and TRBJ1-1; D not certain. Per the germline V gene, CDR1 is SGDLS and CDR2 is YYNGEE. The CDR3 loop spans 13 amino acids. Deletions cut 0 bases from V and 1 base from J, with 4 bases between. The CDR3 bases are TGTGCCAGCAGCGTAGCTCCGAACACTGAAGCTTTCTTT. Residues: CASSVAPNTEAFF.

For the CDR3, the DNA is TGTGCCAGCAGTTCAGACCGGGACAGGGGGCGCAGTGGGGGCTACACCTTC. Protein: CASSSDRDRGRSGGYTF. The chain recombines TRBV27 with TRBJ1-2; 12 bases line up with TRBD1. The CDR3 runs to 17 residues. With 4 bases clipped from V and 8 bases from J, the junction kept 14 bases outside the gene matches. Germline V gene data show CDR1 as MNHEY and CDR2 as SMNVEV (reference sequence).

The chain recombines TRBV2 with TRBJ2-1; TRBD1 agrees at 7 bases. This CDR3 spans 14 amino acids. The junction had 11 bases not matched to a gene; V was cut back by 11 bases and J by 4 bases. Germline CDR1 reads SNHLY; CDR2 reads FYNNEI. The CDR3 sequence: CASHEGATYNEQFF. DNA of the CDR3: TGTGCCTCCCATGAGGGGGCAACATACAATGAGCAGTTCTTC.

CDR3 protein: CASSETSGGVTDTQYF. CDR3 sequence (DNA): TGTGCCAGCAGCGAAACTAGCGGGGGGGTCACAGATACGCAGTATTTT. The chain carries TRBV7-2 and TRBJ2-3; 13 positions agree with TRBD2. Germline CDR1 SGHTA, CDR2 FQGNSA. With V trimmed by 5 bases and J by 2 bases, 4 bases remained unmatched. The CDR3 contains 16 residues. Looking up the rest from reference TRBV7-2 and TRBJ2-3 gives the full variable domain: GAGVSQSPSNKVTEKGKDVELRCDPISGHTALYWYRQSLGQGLEFLIYFQGNSAPDKSGLPSDRFSAERTGGSVSTLTIQRTQQEDSAVYLCASSETSGGVTDTQYFGPGTRLTVL.

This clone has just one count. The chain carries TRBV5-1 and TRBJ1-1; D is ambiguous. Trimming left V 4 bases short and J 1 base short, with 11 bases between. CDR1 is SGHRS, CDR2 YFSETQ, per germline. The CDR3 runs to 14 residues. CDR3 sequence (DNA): TGCGCCAGCAGCCCCCTCCCCTGGAACACTGAAGCTTTCTTT. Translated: CASSPLPWNTEAFF.

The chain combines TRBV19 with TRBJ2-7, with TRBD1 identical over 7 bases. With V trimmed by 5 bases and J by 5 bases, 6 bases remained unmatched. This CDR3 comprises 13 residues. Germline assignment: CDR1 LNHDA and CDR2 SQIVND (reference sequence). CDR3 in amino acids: CASSSRGSNEQYF. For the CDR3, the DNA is TGTGCCAGTAGTTCCAGGGGGTCCAACGAGCAGTACTTC. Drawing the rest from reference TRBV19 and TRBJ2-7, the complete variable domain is DGGITQSPKYLFRKEGQNVTLSCEQNLNHDAMYWYRQDPGQGLRLIYYSQIVNDFQKGDIAEGYSVSREKKESFPLTVTSAQKNPTAFYLCASSSRGSNEQYFGPGTRLTVT.

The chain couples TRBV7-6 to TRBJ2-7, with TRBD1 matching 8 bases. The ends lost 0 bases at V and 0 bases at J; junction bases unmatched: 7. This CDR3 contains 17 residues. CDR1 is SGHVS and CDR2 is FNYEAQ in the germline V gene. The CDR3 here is CASSLAEGTGHSYEQYF. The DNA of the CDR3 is TGTGCCAGCAGCTTAGCCGAAGGGACAGGACACTCCTACGAGCAGTACTTC.

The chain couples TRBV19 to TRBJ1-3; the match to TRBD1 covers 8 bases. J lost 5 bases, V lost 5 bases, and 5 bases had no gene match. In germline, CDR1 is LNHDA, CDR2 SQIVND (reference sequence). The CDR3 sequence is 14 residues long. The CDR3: CASSLRDRRNTIYF. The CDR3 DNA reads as TGTGCCAGTAGTCTACGGGACAGGAGAAACACCATATATTTT.

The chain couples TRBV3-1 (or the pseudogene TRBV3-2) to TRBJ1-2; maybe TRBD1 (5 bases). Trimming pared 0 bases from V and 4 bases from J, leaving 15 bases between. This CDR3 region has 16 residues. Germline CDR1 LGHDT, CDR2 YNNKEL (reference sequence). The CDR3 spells CASSQESLIRGYGYTF. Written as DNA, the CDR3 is TGTGCCAGCAGCCAAGAGAGCCTAATAAGGGGCTATGGCTACACCTTC.

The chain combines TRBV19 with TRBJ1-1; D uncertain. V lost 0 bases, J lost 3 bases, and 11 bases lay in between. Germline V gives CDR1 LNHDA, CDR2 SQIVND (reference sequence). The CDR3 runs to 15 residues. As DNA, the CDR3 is TGTGCCAGTAGTATAGACCCAGGTTGGTACACTGAAGCTTTCTTT. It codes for CASSIDPGWYTEAFF.

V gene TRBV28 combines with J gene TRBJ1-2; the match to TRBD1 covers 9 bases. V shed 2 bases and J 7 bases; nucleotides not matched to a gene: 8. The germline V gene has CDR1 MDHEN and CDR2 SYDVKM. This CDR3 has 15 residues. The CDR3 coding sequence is TGTGCCAGCAGTTTAGGGGGGACAGGGACGGTTGGCTACACCTTC. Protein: CASSLGGTGTVGYTF.

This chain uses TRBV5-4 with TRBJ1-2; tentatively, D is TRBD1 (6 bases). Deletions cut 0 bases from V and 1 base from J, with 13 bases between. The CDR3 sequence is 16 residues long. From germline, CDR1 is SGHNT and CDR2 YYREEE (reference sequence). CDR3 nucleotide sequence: TGTGCCAGCAGCTTGGCCAGCAGGGGCGATAACTATGGCTACACCTTC. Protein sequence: CASSLASRGDNYGYTF.

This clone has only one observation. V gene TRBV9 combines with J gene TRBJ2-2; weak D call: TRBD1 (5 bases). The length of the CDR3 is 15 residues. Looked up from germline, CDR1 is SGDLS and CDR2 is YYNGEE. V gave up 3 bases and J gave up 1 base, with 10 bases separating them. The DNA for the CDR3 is TGTGCCAGCAGCGCGAGAGACAGGAACACCGGGGAGCTGTTTTTT. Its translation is CASSARDRNTGELFF.

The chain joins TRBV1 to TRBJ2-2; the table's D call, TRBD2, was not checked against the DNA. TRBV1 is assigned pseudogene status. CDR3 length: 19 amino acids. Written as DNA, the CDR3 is TGCACCAGCAGCAATGGGACTAGCGGGGGGGCCTTTTTGGTCGGGGAGCTGTTTTTT. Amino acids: CTSSNGTSGGAFLVGELFF.

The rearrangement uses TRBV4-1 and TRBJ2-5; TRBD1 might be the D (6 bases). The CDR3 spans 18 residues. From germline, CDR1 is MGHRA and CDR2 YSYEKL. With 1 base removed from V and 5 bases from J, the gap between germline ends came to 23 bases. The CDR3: CASSQVGRGRGQGETQYF. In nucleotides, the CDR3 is TGCGCCAGCAGCCAAGTGGGTCGGGGCAGGGGCCAAGGGGAGACCCAGTACTTC.

The DNA of the CDR3 is TGTGCCACGGGACTAGCGGGCCGGGAGCAGTACTTC. This sequence encodes CATGLAGREQYF. The chain is built from TRBV5-4 and TRBJ2-7; 12 positions agree with TRBD2. Germline V gene data show CDR1 as SGHNT and CDR2 as YYREEE (reference sequence). The J segment lost 7 bases and the V segment lost 9 bases, leaving 5 bases of the junction unmatched. This CDR3 is built from 12 residues.

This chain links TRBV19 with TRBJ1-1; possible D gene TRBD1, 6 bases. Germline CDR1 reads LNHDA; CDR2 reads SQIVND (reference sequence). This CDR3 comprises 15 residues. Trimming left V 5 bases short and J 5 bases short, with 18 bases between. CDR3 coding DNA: TGTGCCAGTAGTTTGCGAGTTACAGGGACGACTGAAGCTTTCTTT. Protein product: CASSLRVTGTTEAFF.

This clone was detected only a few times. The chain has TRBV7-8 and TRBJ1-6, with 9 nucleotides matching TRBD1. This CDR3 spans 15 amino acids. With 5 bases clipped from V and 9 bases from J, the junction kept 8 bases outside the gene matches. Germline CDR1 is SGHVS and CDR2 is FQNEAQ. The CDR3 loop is CASSPEDRGSSPLHF. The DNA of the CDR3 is TGTGCCAGCAGCCCAGAGGACAGGGGTAGTTCACCCCTCCACTTT. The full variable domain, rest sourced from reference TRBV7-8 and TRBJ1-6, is GAGVSQSPRYKVAKRGQDVALRCDPISGHVSLFWYQQALGQGPEFLTYFQNEAQLDKSGLPSDRFFAERPEGSVSTLKIQRTQQEDSAVYLCASSPEDRGSSPLHFGNGTRLTVT.

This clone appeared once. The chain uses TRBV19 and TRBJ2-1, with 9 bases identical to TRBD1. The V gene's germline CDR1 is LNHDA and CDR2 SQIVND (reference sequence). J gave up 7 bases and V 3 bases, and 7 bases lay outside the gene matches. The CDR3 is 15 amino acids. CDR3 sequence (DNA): TGTGCCAGTAGTATTCCGGGACAGGGTAGTAATGAGCAGTTCTTC. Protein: CASSIPGQGSNEQFF.

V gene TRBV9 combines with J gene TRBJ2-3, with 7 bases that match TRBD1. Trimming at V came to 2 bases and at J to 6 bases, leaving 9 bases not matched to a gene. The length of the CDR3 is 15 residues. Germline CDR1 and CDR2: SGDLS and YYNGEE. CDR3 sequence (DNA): TGTGCCAGCAGCGTGACAGGGACGATCTTGGATACGCAGTATTTT. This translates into CASSVTGTILDTQYF.

The CDR3 loop is CASSLFHQPTGGYTF. The CDR3 bases are TGTGCCAGCAGCTTATTTCACCAGCCCACGGGTGGCTACACCTTC. V gene TRBV7-8 combines with J gene TRBJ1-2; D is undetermined. The CDR3 has 15 residues. Deletions cut 2 bases from V and 7 bases from J, with 17 bases between. Germline lookup yields CDR1 SGHVS and CDR2 FQNEAQ.

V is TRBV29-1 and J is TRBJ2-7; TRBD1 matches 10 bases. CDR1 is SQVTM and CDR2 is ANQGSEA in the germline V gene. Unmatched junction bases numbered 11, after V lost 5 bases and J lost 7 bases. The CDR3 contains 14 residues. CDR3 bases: TGCAGCGTTCAAGTGATCGACAGGGGGCGGGAGCAGTACTTC. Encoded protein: CSVQVIDRGREQYF.

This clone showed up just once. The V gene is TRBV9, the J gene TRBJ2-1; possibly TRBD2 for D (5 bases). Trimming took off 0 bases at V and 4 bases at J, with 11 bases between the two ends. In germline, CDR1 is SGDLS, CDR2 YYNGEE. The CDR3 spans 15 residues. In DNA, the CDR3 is TGTGCCAGCAGCGTAGGGACGGGATCTTACAATGAGCAGTTCTTC. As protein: CASSVGTGSYNEQFF.